The entry below describes one T cell receptor beta chain. Its antigen is currently unknown. The CDR3 is 16 residues long. The V end lost 1 base, the J end lost 6 bases, and 17 bases lay between the germline ends. Germline V gene data show CDR1 as SGHDT and CDR2 as YYEEEE. The repertoire was sequenced with immunoSEQ multiplex PCR; TCRdb's copy has only in-frame clones and lacks some. Here the sample spans 100,000 to 120,000 clones, around 95% being singletons. This entry comes from a study of cytomegalovirus exposure and HLA in healthy donors. Study-wide results and limits: A later analysis found first-cohort TCR clusters tended to co-occur in the 100 to 150 validation repertoires. Cytomegalovirus-associated status was assigned to some 160 TCR beta chains.

The sample comprised PBMCs. This receptor was taken from a woman younger than 30 in good health and CMV-seronegative. The chain joins TRBV5-6 to TRBJ1-5; D is unresolved. CDR3 in amino acids: CASSLRSSGFVQPQHF. CDR3 bases: TGTGCCAGCAGCTTGAGGTCCAGCGGCTTCGTTCAGCCCCAGCATTTT. The full variable domain, in which reference TRBV5-6 and TRBJ1-5 provide the parts outside the CDR3, is DAGVTQSPTHLIKTRGQQVTLRCSPKSGHDTVSWYQQALGQGPQFIFQYYEEEERQRGNFPDRFSGHQFPNYSSELNVNALLLGDSALYLCASSLRSSGFVQPQHFGDGTRLSIL.